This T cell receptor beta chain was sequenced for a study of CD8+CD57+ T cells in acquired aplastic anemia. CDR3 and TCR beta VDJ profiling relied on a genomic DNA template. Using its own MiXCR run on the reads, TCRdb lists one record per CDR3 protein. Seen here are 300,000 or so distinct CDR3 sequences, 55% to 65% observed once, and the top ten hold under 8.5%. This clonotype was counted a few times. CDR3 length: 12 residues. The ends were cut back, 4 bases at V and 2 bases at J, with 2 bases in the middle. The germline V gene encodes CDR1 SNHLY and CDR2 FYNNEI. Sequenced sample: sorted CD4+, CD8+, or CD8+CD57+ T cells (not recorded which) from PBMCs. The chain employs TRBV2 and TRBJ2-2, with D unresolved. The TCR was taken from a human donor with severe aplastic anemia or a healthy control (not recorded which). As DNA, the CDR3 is TGTGCCAGCAGTGCCAACACCGGGGAGCTGTTTTTT. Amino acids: CASSANTGELFF.